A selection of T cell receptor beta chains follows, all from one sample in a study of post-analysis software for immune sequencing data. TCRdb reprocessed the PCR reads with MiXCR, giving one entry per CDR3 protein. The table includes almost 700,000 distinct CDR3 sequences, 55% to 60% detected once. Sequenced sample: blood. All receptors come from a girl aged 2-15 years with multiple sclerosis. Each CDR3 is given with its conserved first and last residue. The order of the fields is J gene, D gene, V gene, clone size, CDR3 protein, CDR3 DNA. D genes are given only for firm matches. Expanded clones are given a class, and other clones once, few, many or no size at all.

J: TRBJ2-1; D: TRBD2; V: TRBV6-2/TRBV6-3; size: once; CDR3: CASSYGTSGNHNEQFF; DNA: TGTGCCAGCAGTTACGGGACTAGCGGGAACCACAATGAGCAGTTCTTC
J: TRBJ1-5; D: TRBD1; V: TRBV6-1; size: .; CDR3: CASSAGTGYDSNQPQHF; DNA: TGTGCCAGCAGTGCTGGGACAGGATATGATAGCAATCAGCCCCAGCATTTT
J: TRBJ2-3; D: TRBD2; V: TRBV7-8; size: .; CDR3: CASSLWARDGRDTQYF; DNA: TGTGCCAGCAGCTTATGGGCCAGGGACGGGAGGGATACGCAGTATTTT
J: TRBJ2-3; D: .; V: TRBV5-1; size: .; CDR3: CASATNSRGIDTDTQYF; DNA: TGCGCCAGCGCCACTAACTCCAGGGGTATTGACACAGATACGCAGTATTTT
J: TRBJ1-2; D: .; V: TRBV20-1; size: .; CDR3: CSASQTATYGYTF; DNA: TGCAGTGCCTCGCAGACAGCGACCTATGGCTACACCTTC
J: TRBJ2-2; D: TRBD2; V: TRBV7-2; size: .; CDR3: CASSYHTSGITGELFF; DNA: TGTGCCAGCAGCTACCATACTAGCGGGATCACCGGGGAGCTGTTTTTT
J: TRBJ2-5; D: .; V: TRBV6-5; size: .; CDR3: CASRRPKETQYF; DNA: TGTGCCAGCAGACGGCCAAAAGAGACCCAGTACTTC
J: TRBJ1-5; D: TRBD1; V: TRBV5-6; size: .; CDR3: CASSDGTGAQPQHF; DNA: TGTGCCAGCAGCGATGGGACAGGGGCCCAGCCCCAGCATTTT
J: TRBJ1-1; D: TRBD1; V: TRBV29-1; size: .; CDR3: CSVARGGANTEAFF; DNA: TGCAGCGTTGCCCGAGGGGGCGCGAACACTGAAGCTTTCTTT
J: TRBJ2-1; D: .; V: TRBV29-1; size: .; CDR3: CSVPSRFTTYNEQFF; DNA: TGCAGCGTTCCCTCGAGGTTCACCACCTACAATGAGCAGTTCTTC
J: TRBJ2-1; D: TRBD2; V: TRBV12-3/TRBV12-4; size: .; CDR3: CASSRHGASGKIEQFF; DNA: TGTGCCAGCAGCCGACACGGGGCTAGCGGGAAAATTGAGCAGTTCTTC
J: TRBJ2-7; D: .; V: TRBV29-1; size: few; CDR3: CSVGIPPKTGTGSEQYF; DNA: TGCAGCGTTGGAATCCCCCCAAAAACTGGTACAGGGTCCGAGCAGTACTTC
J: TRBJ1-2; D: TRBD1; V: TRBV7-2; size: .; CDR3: CASSLPGQGDYGYTF; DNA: TGTGCCAGCAGCTTACCGGGACAGGGAGACTATGGCTACACCTTC
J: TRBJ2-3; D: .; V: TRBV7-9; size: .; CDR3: CASSLAKTDTQYF; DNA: TGTGCCAGCAGCTTAGCGAAGACAGATACGCAGTATTTT
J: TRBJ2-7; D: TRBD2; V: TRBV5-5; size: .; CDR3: CASSRGGLGYEQYF; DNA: TGTGCCAGCAGCCGCGGGGGGTTGGGATACGAGCAGTACTTC
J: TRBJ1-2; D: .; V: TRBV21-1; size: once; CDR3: CASSKKTGGFDYGYTF; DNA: TGTGCCAGCAGCAAAAAAACGGGGGGGTTTGACTATGGCTACACCTTC
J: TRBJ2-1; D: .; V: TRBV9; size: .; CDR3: CASSYLGDGYNEQFF; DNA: TGTGCCAGCAGCTATCTCGGGGACGGATACAATGAGCAGTTCTTC
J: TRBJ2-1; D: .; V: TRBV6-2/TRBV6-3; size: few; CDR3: CASNDEGGPTGGNEQFF; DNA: TGTGCCAGCAATGATGAGGGGGGTCCGACCGGGGGGAATGAGCAGTTCTTC
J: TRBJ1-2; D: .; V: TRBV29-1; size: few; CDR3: CSVEEGGGYTF; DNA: TGCAGCGTTGAAGAAGGAGGGGGCTACACCTTC
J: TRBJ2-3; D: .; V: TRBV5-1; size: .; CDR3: CASSWGAGTDTQYF; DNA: TGCGCCAGCAGCTGGGGGGCCGGCACAGATACGCAGTATTTT
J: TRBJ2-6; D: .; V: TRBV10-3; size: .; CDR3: CANSRWTALSYGANVLTF; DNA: TGTGCCAACAGTCGATGGACAGCCTTGTCGTATGGGGCCAACGTCCTGACTTTC
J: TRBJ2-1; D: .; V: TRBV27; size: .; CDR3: CASSFTAGSTYNEQFF; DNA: TGTGCCAGCAGTTTCACGGCGGGGTCCACCTACAATGAGCAGTTCTTC
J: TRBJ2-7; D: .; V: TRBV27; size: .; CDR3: CASSTPGYEQYF; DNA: TGTGCCAGCAGTACCCCGGGCTACGAGCAGTACTTC
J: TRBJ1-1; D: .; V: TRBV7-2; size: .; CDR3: CASSRVWVNTEAFF; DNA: TGTGCCAGCAGCCGAGTTTGGGTGAACACTGAAGCTTTCTTT
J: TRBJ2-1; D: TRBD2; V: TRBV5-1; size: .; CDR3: CASSLGVSGSFGEQFF; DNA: TGCGCCAGCAGCTTGGGGGTTAGCGGGAGTTTTGGGGAGCAGTTCTTC
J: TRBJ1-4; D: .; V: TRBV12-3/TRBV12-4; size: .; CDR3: CASSLSNEKLFF; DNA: TGTGCCAGCAGTTTATCTAATGAAAAACTGTTTTTT
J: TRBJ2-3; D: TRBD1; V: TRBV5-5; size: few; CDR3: CASSRKGQQLTDTQYF; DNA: TGTGCCAGCAGCCGAAAGGGACAGCAACTCACAGATACGCAGTATTTT
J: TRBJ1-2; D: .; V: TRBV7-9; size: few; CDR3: CASSARGANYGYTF; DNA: TGTGCCAGCAGCGCTCGAGGAGCCAACTATGGCTACACCTTC
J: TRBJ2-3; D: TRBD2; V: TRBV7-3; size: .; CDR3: CASSLTAGGQDTQYF; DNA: TGTGCCAGCAGCTTAACGGCGGGAGGGCAGGATACGCAGTATTTT
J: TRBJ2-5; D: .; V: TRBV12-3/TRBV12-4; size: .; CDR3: CASSLGTARDETQYF; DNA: TGTGCCAGCAGTTTGGGGACGGCGAGAGATGAGACCCAGTACTTC
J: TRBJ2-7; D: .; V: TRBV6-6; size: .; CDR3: CASSGEPYEQYF; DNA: TGTGCCAGCAGCGGGGAACCCTACGAGCAGTACTTC
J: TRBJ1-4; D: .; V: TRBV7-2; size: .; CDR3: CASSLPGRISPTNEKLFF; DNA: TGTGCCAGCAGCTTACCGGGACGGATATCTCCAACTAATGAAAAACTGTTTTTT
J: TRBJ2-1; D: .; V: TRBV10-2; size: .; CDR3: CASRSMAVRNEQFF; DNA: TGCGCCAGCAGGAGTATGGCGGTAAGGAATGAGCAGTTCTTC
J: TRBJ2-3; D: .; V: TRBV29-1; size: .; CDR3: CSANPGHVTDTQYF; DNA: TGCAGCGCAAACCCGGGACACGTCACAGATACGCAGTATTTT
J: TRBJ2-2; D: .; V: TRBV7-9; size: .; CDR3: CASSSGPGTGELFF; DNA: TGTGCCAGCAGCTCCGGCCCGGGCACCGGGGAGCTGTTTTTT
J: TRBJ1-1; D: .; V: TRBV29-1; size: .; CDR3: CSVGGGLETQAFF; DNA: TGCAGCGTTGGCGGAGGGCTTGAGACTCAAGCTTTCTTT
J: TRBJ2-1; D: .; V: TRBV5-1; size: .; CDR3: CASSFRQGWEQFF; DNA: TGCGCCAGCAGCTTCCGCCAGGGCTGGGAGCAGTTCTTC
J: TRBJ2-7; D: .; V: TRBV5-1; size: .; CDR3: CASSYDISYEQYF; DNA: TGCGCCAGCAGCTACGATATCTCCTACGAGCAGTACTTC
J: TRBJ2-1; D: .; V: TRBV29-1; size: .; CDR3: CSVEPRTAYNEQFF; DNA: TGCAGCGTTGAGCCTAGGACAGCCTACAATGAGCAGTTCTTC
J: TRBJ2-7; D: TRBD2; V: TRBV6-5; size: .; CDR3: CVSSTPRVSGTYEQYF; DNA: TGTGTCAGCAGTACCCCTCGGGTTAGCGGGACCTACGAGCAGTACTTC
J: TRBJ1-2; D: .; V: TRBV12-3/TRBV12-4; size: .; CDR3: CASSQGPGGYTF; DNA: TGTGCCAGCAGCCAAGGACCTGGTGGCTACACCTTC
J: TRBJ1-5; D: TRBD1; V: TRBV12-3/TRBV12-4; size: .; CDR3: CASSLGDRADQPQHF; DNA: TGTGCCAGCAGTTTAGGGGACAGGGCGGACCAGCCCCAGCATTTT
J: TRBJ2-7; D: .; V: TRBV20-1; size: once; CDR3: CSAGTTFDNERYF; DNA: TGCAGTGCCGGCACGACCTTCGACAACGAGCGGTACTTC
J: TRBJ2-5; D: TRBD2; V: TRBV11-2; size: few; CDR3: CASSLDREGPVLGETQYF; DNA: TGTGCCAGCAGCTTAGATCGGGAGGGGCCGGTTTTGGGGGAGACCCAGTACTTC
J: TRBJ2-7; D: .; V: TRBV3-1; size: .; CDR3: CASSQVEGTGEQYF; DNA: TGTGCCAGCAGCCAAGTGGAGGGGACGGGGGAGCAGTACTTC
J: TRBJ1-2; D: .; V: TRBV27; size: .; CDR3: CASSSIGPEGYTF; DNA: TGTGCCAGCAGTTCCATCGGACCGGAGGGCTACACCTTC
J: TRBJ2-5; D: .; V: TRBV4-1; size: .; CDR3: CASSQEVSETQYF; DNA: TGCGCCAGCAGCCAAGAAGTGTCCGAGACCCAGTACTTC
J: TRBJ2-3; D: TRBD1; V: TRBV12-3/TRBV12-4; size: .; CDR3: CASSLEFMGQGAVDTQYF; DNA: TGTGCCAGCAGTTTAGAGTTCATGGGACAGGGGGCGGTAGATACGCAGTATTTT
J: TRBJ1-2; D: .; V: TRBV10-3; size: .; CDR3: CAIRGSTNYGYTF; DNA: TGTGCCATCAGGGGCAGCACTAACTATGGCTACACCTTC
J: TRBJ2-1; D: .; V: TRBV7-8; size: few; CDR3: CASSYQGTGYNEQFF; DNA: TGTGCCAGCAGCTACCAAGGGACGGGATACAATGAGCAGTTCTTC